This TCR beta chain was sequenced during a study of T cell clonotyping in hematopoietic cell transplantation. CDR1 is DFQATT and CDR2 is SNEGSKA in the germline V gene (reference sequence). The V end lost 5 bases, the J end lost 6 bases, and 10 bases lay between the germline ends. The CDR3 contains 11 residues. Repertoires were generated with immunoSEQ multiplex PCR, while TCRdb's copy carries only in-frame clones and drops some. The sample has some 45,000 clones, around 83% seen once. Time point meaning: recipient sample about 28 days before transplant, after cytoreduction. The V call is TRBV20-1, the J call TRBJ1-1; D might be TRBD1 (5 bases). The material sequenced was peripheral blood mononuclear cells, taken before stem cell transplant. This sequence was found in a man aged 60-69 years with myelodysplastic syndrome. Some clones in this sample may be carry-over from other donors' samples. CDR3 DNA sequence: TGCAGTGCTCTGCGGGACCCTGAAGCTTTCTTT. The encoded protein is CSALRDPEAFF.